The T cell receptor beta chain under discussion was sequenced for a study of graft-versus-host responses after intestinal transplantation. Study conclusions and caveats: Recipient-marrow GvH clones were detected, some having first appeared in ileum or blood.

This clone occurred once. Its antigen is undetermined. The repertoire was sequenced with immunoSEQ multiplex PCR; TCRdb's copy has only in-frame clones and lacks some. The table lists some 15,000 clones, approximately 96% of them singletons. V lost 3 bases and J lost 9, with 14 bases in between. Germline V lookup: CDR1 GTSNPN, CDR2 SVGIG (reference sequence). The CDR3 is 12 residues long. The chain joins TRBV30 to TRBJ1-1; D might be TRBD1 (6 bases). Specimen: PBMCs, collected 9 days after transplant. This clonotype was sampled from a human patient who received an intestinal transplant, so some T cells may come from the graft donor. CDR3 sequence: CAWREGTRQAFF. The DNA for the CDR3 is TGTGCCTGGAGAGAGGGGACAAGGCAAGCTTTCTTT. The full variable domain, with the rest looked up from reference TRBV30 and TRBJ1-1, is SQTIHQWPATLVQPVGSPLSLECTVEGTSNPNLYWYRQAAGRGLQLLFYSVGIGQISSEVPQNLSASRPQDRQFILSSKKLLLSDSGFYLCAWREGTRQAFFGQGTRLTVV.